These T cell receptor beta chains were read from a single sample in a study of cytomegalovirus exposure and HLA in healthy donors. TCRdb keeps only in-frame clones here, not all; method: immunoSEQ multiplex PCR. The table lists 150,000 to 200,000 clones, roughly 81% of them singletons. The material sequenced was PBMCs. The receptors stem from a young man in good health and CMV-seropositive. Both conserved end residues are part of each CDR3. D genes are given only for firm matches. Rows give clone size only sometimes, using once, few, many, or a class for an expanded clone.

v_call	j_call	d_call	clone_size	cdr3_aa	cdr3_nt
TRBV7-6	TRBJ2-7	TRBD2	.	CASSLVGATGGEQYF	TGTGCCAGCAGCTTAGTAGGCGCTACGGGAGGAGAGCAGTACTTC
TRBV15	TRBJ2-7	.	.	CATSINTQGAYEQYF	TGTGCCACCAGCATTAACACCCAGGGTGCCTACGAGCAGTACTTC
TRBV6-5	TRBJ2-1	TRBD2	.	CASGSLAGGDNEQFF	TGTGCCAGCGGGTCTCTAGCGGGGGGCGACAATGAGCAGTTCTTC
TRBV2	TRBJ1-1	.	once	CASITGGAFF	TGTGCCAGCATAACGGGTGGGGCTTTCTTT
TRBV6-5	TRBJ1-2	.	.	CASSYEQGYGYTF	TGTGCCAGCAGTTATGAGCAGGGGTATGGCTACACCTTC
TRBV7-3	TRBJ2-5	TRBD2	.	CASSLGRLAGGIETQYF	TGTGCCAGCAGCTTAGGGAGACTAGCGGGGGGTATTGAGACCCAGTACTTC
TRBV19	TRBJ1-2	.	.	CASSPTRDYGYTF	TGTGCCAGTAGTCCGACAAGAGACTATGGCTACACCTTC
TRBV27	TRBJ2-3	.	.	CASSARLDYTDTQYF	TGTGCCAGCAGTGCCCGACTAGACTACACAGATACGCAGTATTTT
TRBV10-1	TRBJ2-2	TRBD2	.	CASTLLGLAGGTGELFF	TGCGCCAGCACCTTGTTGGGACTAGCGGGGGGGACCGGGGAGCTGTTTTTT
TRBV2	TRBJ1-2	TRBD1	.	CASGNRGERYGYTF	TGTGCCAGCGGAAACAGGGGAGAAAGGTATGGCTACACCTTC
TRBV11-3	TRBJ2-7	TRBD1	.	CASSEGTENSYEQYF	TGTGCCAGCAGCGAAGGGACAGAGAACTCCTACGAGCAGTACTTC
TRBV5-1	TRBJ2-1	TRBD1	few	CASSLVQGDEQFF	TGCGCCAGCAGCTTGGTTCAGGGGGATGAGCAGTTCTTC
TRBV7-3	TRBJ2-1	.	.	CASSRGSSPGDEQFF	TGTGCCAGCAGCCGGGGGAGCAGCCCGGGGGATGAGCAGTTCTTC
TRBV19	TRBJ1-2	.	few	CASSDRGALNYGYTF	TGTGCCAGTAGTGACCGGGGAGCGCTAAACTATGGCTACACCTTC
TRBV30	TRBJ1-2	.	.	CAWSVGGSGNYGYTF	TGTGCCTGGAGTGTAGGAGGGAGCGGTAACTATGGCTACACCTTC
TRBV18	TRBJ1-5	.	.	CASSPSRDQPQHF	TGTGCCAGCTCACCCTCGAGAGATCAGCCCCAGCATTTT